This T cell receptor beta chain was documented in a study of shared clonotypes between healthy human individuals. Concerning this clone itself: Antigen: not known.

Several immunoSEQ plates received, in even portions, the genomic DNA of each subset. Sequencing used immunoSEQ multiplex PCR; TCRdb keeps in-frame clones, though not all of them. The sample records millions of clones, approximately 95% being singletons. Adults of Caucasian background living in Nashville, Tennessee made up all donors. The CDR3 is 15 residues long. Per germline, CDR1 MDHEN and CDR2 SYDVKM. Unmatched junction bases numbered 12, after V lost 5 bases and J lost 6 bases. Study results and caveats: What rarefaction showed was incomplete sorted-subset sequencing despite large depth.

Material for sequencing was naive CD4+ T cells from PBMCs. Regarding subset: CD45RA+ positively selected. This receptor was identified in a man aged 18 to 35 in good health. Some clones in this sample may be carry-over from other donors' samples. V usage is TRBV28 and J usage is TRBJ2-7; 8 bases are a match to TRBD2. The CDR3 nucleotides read TGTGCCAGCAGTCTCCCCAGCGGGGGCGCGGGCGAGCAGTACTTC. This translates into CASSLPSGGAGEQYF.